What follows describes a single T cell receptor beta chain. Its matching antigen is unknown. This record belongs to a study of response to subunit inactivated influenza vaccine. Study findings and constraints: With each seasonal influenza vaccination, the authors suggested, few new T cells are recruited.

TCRdb reprocessed the RT-PCR reads via MiXCR and lists one record per CDR3 protein. The sample lists 250,000 to 350,000 distinct CDR3 sequences, approximately 23% occurring once. This CDR3 spans 13 amino acids. The germline CDR1 and CDR2 sequences are ENHRY and SYGVKD. With 6 bases removed from V and 5 bases from J, the gap between germline ends came to 14 bases. The sequencing here drew on PBMCs from blood, taken about 20 months after vaccination. This receptor was taken from a man between 50 and 69 years old who received an inactivated influenza vaccine. The chain joins TRBV10-3 to TRBJ2-7, with D perhaps matching TRBD1 (6 bases). The CDR3 loop reads CAIRRDTSDEQYF. Here the CDR3 DNA reads TGTGCCATCAGGAGGGACACTTCCGACGAGCAGTACTTC.